This entry lists 7 T cell receptor beta chains sequenced from one sample in a study of control samples from healthy donors and cancer patients. Clones were read by immunoSEQ multiplex PCR, and TCRdb kept only the in-frame ones, dropping some. The table records 65,000 to 70,000 clones, 84% of them present only once. Sequences were obtained from PBMCs. The receptors here all came from a woman aged 50 to 60 with lung cancer.

The gene calls are TRBV18 and TRBJ1-1, with D perhaps TRBD1 (6 bases). This CDR3 comprises 14 residues. V shed 4 bases and J shed 3 bases, with 12 bases lying between them. Looked up from germline, CDR1 is KGHSH and CDR2 is LQKENI. The CDR3 DNA is TGTGCCAGCTCACTAAGGGACACCGACACTGAAGCTTTCTTT. Its protein is CASSLRDTDTEAFF.

V and J are TRBV7-3 and TRBJ2-3; 13 bases are shared with TRBD2. The CDR3 runs to 16 residues. V lost 3 bases and J lost 6; bases outside the gene matches: 6. Germline V CDR1 and CDR2: SGHTA, FQGTGA. The CDR3 DNA follows: TGTGCCAGCAGCTTGGGACTAGCGGGGCTCGGGGATACGCAGTATTTT. This sequence encodes CASSLGLAGLGDTQYF.

The chain employs TRBV29-1 and TRBJ2-1; weak D call: TRBD2 (5 bases). The CDR3 length is 12 residues. The germline V and J ends were trimmed by 2 bases and 9 bases, with 11 bases remaining between them. The V gene's germline CDR1 is SQVTM and CDR2 ANQGSEA. The DNA for the CDR3 is TGCAGCGTTGAAAGAGGGTTTACTGAGCAGTTCTTC. Its translation is CSVERGFTEQFF.

The J gene is TRBJ2-5, the V gene TRBV29-1; 7 bases are a match to TRBD1. The V and J ends lost 7 bases and 2 bases, in that order; junction bases with no gene match: 10. The CDR3 extends over 14 amino acids. The germline V gene encodes CDR1 SQVTM and CDR2 ANQGSEA. The CDR3 DNA reads as TGCAGCGCTCCTTTAGGGACAGCTCAAGAGACCCAGTACTTC. Translating it yields CSAPLGTAQETQYF.

The V and J genes are TRBV9 and TRBJ1-2, with 10 bases fitting TRBD1. Germline-derived CDR1 and CDR2 are SGDLS and YYNGEE. V dropped 0 bases and J dropped 4; count of bases not matched to a gene: 3. The CDR3 is 15 amino acids. The CDR3 loop is CASSVARTGGYGYTF. Here the CDR3 DNA reads TGTGCCAGCAGCGTAGCCCGGACAGGGGGCTATGGCTACACCTTC. Full variable domain (rest looked up from reference TRBV9 and TRBJ1-2): DSGVTQTPKHLITATGQRVTLRCSPRSGDLSVYWYQQSLDQGLQFLIQYYNGEERAKGNILERFSAQQFPDLHSELNLSSLELGDSALYFCASSVARTGGYGYTFGSGTRLTVV.

The chain carries TRBV30 and TRBJ1-5, with D hard to call. Deletions cut 2 bases from V and 7 bases from J, with 9 bases between. Germline V CDR1 and CDR2: GTSNPN, SVGIG (reference sequence). The CDR3 runs to 12 residues. The CDR3: CAWSRVGQPQHF. As DNA, the CDR3 is TGTGCCTGGAGTAGGGTTGGGCAGCCCCAGCATTTT.

This chain links TRBV18 with TRBJ1-5; a weak D match, TRBD1 (5 bases). CDR3 size: 15 residues. The germline V gene encodes CDR1 KGHSH and CDR2 LQKENI. Trimming pared 6 bases from V and 1 base from J, leaving 13 bases between. The CDR3 DNA follows: TGTGCCAGCTCCCTTACCACAGGAAGCAATCAGCCCCAGCATTTT. This sequence encodes CASSLTTGSNQPQHF.